A selection of T cell receptor beta chains follows, all from one sample in a study of vaccination effects on CD4 cells after COVID-19. Sequencing used immunoSEQ multiplex PCR; TCRdb keeps in-frame clones, though not all of them. The profile covers some 69,000 clones, with just under 75% appearing a single time and around 1.5% taken by the ten largest. Antigen specificity for these receptors is unknown. This specimen consisted of CD4+ T cells from PBMCs cultured with HCoV-229E spike peptides, obtained after COVID-19 vaccination. The receptors were gathered from a human donor who received a COVID-19 vaccine. CDR3s include the opening cysteine and the closing phenylalanine or tryptophan. The order of the fields is D gene, J gene, V gene, CDR3 protein. The D gene is left open where the match is weak.

d_gene: .
j_gene: TRBJ1-3
v_gene: TRBV18
CDR3aa: CASSPKPQGSGNTIYF

d_gene: .
j_gene: TRBJ1-5
v_gene: TRBV7-2
CDR3aa: CASSLNGFQPQHF

d_gene: TRBD2
j_gene: TRBJ2-3
v_gene: TRBV19
CDR3aa: CASSTAGLAGGSKDTQYF

d_gene: .
j_gene: TRBJ1-3
v_gene: TRBV18
CDR3aa: CASSPSGTSGNTIYF

d_gene: .
j_gene: TRBJ1-1
v_gene: TRBV28
CDR3aa: CASSKQGGYTEAFF

d_gene: .
j_gene: TRBJ2-3
v_gene: TRBV18
CDR3aa: CASSSWTDSTDTQYF

d_gene: .
j_gene: TRBJ1-1
v_gene: TRBV5-1
CDR3aa: CASSFGGRGTEAFF

d_gene: TRBD2
j_gene: TRBJ2-1
v_gene: TRBV24-1
CDR3aa: CATSDPSGGPFTEQFF

d_gene: .
j_gene: TRBJ1-1
v_gene: TRBV6-4
CDR3aa: CASSEEMNTEAFF

d_gene: .
j_gene: TRBJ2-1
v_gene: TRBV20-1
CDR3aa: CSASHAGGAAHLGQFF

d_gene: .
j_gene: TRBJ1-5
v_gene: TRBV6-5
CDR3aa: CASSYRDSNQPQHF

d_gene: .
j_gene: TRBJ2-5
v_gene: TRBV27
CDR3aa: CASSFWSGETQYF

d_gene: TRBD1
j_gene: TRBJ1-4
v_gene: TRBV18
CDR3aa: CASSRTGNEKLFF

d_gene: TRBD2
j_gene: TRBJ2-1
v_gene: TRBV2
CDR3aa: CASSEGGGGGSYNEQFF

d_gene: .
j_gene: TRBJ1-5
v_gene: TRBV19
CDR3aa: CASNLRENQPQHF

d_gene: .
j_gene: TRBJ2-1
v_gene: TRBV30
CDR3aa: CAWSGSGIYNEQFF

d_gene: TRBD2
j_gene: TRBJ2-1
v_gene: TRBV7-2
CDR3aa: CASSLEFSRGAYNEQFF

d_gene: .
j_gene: TRBJ1-4
v_gene: TRBV5-5
CDR3aa: CASSSNTATNEKLFF

d_gene: .
j_gene: TRBJ1-4
v_gene: TRBV4-1
CDR3aa: CASSPRGSTNEKLFF

d_gene: .
j_gene: TRBJ1-4
v_gene: TRBV6-1
CDR3aa: CASSEPGTNNEKLFF

d_gene: TRBD2
j_gene: TRBJ2-5
v_gene: TRBV30
CDR3aa: CAWRIAGGRETQYF

d_gene: .
j_gene: TRBJ1-2
v_gene: TRBV2
CDR3aa: CASSEWEGYGYTF

d_gene: .
j_gene: TRBJ1-1
v_gene: TRBV7-2
CDR3aa: CASSVLGVGNTEAFF

d_gene: TRBD1
j_gene: TRBJ1-3
v_gene: TRBV11-3
CDR3aa: CASSPGQGNAGNTIYF

d_gene: .
j_gene: TRBJ1-2
v_gene: TRBV1
CDR3aa: CTSSQDLSPGPSSNYGYTF

d_gene: .
j_gene: TRBJ2-6
v_gene: TRBV6-1
CDR3aa: CASSEKRWSYSGANVLTF

d_gene: .
j_gene: TRBJ1-1
v_gene: TRBV5-8
CDR3aa: CASIPGLRISEAFF

d_gene: TRBD1
j_gene: TRBJ2-1
v_gene: TRBV18
CDR3aa: CASSHTGGASNEQFF

d_gene: .
j_gene: TRBJ2-2
v_gene: TRBV5-1
CDR3aa: CASSPRWGEELFF

d_gene: .
j_gene: TRBJ2-1
v_gene: TRBV19
CDR3aa: CASSTRQNVNNEQFF

d_gene: .
j_gene: TRBJ1-6
v_gene: TRBV6-6
CDR3aa: CASSPRLQSSYNSPLHF

d_gene: .
j_gene: TRBJ1-6
v_gene: TRBV7-9
CDR3aa: CASSSRTDSPLHF

d_gene: TRBD1
j_gene: TRBJ2-4
v_gene: TRBV29-1
CDR3aa: CSVVKGAAKNIQYF

d_gene: TRBD2
j_gene: TRBJ2-4
v_gene: TRBV27
CDR3aa: CASSSPGLYKNIQYF

d_gene: .
j_gene: TRBJ2-5
v_gene: TRBV15
CDR3aa: CATSPTKGETQYF

d_gene: TRBD2
j_gene: TRBJ2-1
v_gene: TRBV5-4
CDR3aa: CASTALAGDYNEQFF

d_gene: .
j_gene: TRBJ1-2
v_gene: TRBV7-8
CDR3aa: CASSLRANYGYTF

d_gene: .
j_gene: TRBJ1-5
v_gene: TRBV18
CDR3aa: CASSVLENQPQHF

d_gene: TRBD1
j_gene: TRBJ2-5
v_gene: TRBV4-3
CDR3aa: CASSQDGRTGGLETQYF

d_gene: .
j_gene: TRBJ1-2
v_gene: TRBV6-5
CDR3aa: CASLELGRRYGYTF

d_gene: .
j_gene: TRBJ2-5
v_gene: TRBV25-1
CDR3aa: CASSGRGFQETQYF

d_gene: .
j_gene: TRBJ1-3
v_gene: TRBV5-4
CDR3aa: CASSLALSSGNTIYF

d_gene: TRBD1
j_gene: TRBJ2-5
v_gene: TRBV9
CDR3aa: CASSVASGQVLETQYF

d_gene: TRBD1
j_gene: TRBJ1-1
v_gene: TRBV9
CDR3aa: CASSRTGGENTEAFF

d_gene: TRBD1
j_gene: TRBJ1-3
v_gene: TRBV5-1
CDR3aa: CASSLKPEGALSGNTIYF

d_gene: TRBD1
j_gene: TRBJ2-2
v_gene: TRBV18
CDR3aa: CASSPLYGTGRNTGELFF

d_gene: .
j_gene: TRBJ2-4
v_gene: TRBV6-2/TRBV6-3
CDR3aa: CASSTGQGKNIQYF

d_gene: .
j_gene: TRBJ1-6
v_gene: TRBV3-1/TRBV3-2
CDR3aa: CASSPGGSPLHF

d_gene: TRBD2
j_gene: TRBJ2-5
v_gene: TRBV29-1
CDR3aa: CSVEGPGGETQYF

d_gene: .
j_gene: TRBJ2-3
v_gene: TRBV30
CDR3aa: CAWSVQAGVTQYF

d_gene: TRBD1
j_gene: TRBJ2-3
v_gene: TRBV2
CDR3aa: CANQPGQEDWDTQYF

d_gene: TRBD2
j_gene: TRBJ2-5
v_gene: TRBV6-5
CDR3aa: CASSSLSGGRETQYF

d_gene: .
j_gene: TRBJ1-3
v_gene: TRBV9
CDR3aa: CASSVGNGPGGNTIYF

d_gene: .
j_gene: TRBJ2-3
v_gene: TRBV5-1
CDR3aa: CASSLSDPTDTQYF

d_gene: .
j_gene: TRBJ1-5
v_gene: TRBV15
CDR3aa: CATCRTGNQPQHF

d_gene: TRBD2
j_gene: TRBJ2-5
v_gene: TRBV27
CDR3aa: CASSWGGGRETQYF

d_gene: .
j_gene: TRBJ1-2
v_gene: TRBV15
CDR3aa: CATSRDFPDNYGYTF

d_gene: .
j_gene: TRBJ1-2
v_gene: TRBV15
CDR3aa: CATSRRTDFYGYTF